This entry concerns a single T cell receptor beta chain. Only in-frame clones appear in the TCRdb table, and some are missing; sequencing was by immunoSEQ multiplex PCR. The sample consists of roughly 150,000 clones, roughly 93% of them appearing once. The data belong to a study of control samples from healthy donors and cancer patients. Specimen: blood. The origin of this receptor is a man aged 45-65 years in good health.

The CDR3 DNA reads TGTGCCAGCAGTACCGACAGGGAATCGCCCCAGCATTTT. Translated, it gives CASSTDRESPQHF. The chain is built from TRBV6-5 and TRBJ1-5, with 7 bases aligning to TRBD1. V gave up 5 bases and J gave up 9 bases; unmatched junction bases: 7. Germline V gene data show CDR1 as MNHEY and CDR2 as SVGAGI. CDR3 length equals 13 residues.